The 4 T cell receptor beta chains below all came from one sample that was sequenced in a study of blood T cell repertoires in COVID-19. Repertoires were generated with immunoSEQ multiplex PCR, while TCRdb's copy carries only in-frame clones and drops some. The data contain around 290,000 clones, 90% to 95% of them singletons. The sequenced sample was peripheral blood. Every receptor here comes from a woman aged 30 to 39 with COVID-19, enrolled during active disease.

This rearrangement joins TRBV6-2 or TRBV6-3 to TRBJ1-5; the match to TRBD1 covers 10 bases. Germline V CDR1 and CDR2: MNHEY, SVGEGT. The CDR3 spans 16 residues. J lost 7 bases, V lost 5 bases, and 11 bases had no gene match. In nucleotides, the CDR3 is TGTGCCAGCAGTCACCGGACAGGGGGTCCCGGACAGCCCCAGCATTTT. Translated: CASSHRTGGPGQPQHF.

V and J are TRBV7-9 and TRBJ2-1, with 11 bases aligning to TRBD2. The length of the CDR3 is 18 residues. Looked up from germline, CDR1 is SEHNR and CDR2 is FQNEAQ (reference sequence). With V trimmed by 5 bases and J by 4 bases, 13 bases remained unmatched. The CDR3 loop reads CASSPPLAGVVTYNEQFF. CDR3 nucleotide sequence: TGTGCCAGCAGCCCGCCACTAGCGGGAGTAGTCACGTACAATGAGCAGTTCTTC.

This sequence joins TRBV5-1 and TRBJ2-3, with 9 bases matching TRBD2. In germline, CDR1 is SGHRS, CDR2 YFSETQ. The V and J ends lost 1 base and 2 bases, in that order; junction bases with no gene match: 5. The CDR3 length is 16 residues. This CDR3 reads CASSLLREGLTDTQYF. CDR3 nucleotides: TGCGCCAGCAGCTTGTTGCGGGAGGGCCTCACAGATACGCAGTATTTT. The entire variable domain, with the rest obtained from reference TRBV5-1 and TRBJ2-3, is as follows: KAGVTQTPRYLIKTRGQQVTLSCSPISGHRSVSWYQQTPGQGLQFLFEYFSETQRNKGNFPGRFSGRQFSNSRSEMNVSTLELGDSALYLCASSLLREGLTDTQYFGPGTRLTVL.

The CDR3 protein is CASSTPTGGALRAFF. CDR3 sequence (DNA): TGTGCCAGTAGTACCCCCACCGGGGGGGCCCTAAGGGCTTTCTTT. The rearrangement links TRBV19 to TRBJ1-1, with D perhaps matching TRBD1 (6 bases). The CDR3 extends over 15 amino acids. Trimming took off 4 bases at V and 11 bases at J, with 23 bases between the two ends. Germline CDR1 is LNHDA and CDR2 is SQIVND (reference sequence).